This TCR beta chain derives from a study of control samples from healthy donors and cancer patients. Per germline, CDR1 KGHSH and CDR2 LQKENI. The CDR3 contains 15 residues. V lost 3 bases and J lost 8; bases outside the gene matches: 8. The data were produced by immunoSEQ multiplex PCR, yet TCRdb's version contains in-frame clones alone and is incomplete. The data contain about 89,000 clones, approximately 87% of them singletons. This sequence originates from a woman aged 40 to 55 in good health. Sequenced: blood. The rearrangement joins TRBV18 to TRBJ2-1, with TRBD2 identical over 9 bases. CDR3 DNA sequence: TGTGCCAGCTCACCCCGCGGGGGGGCCTTAGATGAGCAGTTCTTC. This encodes CASSPRGGALDEQFF.